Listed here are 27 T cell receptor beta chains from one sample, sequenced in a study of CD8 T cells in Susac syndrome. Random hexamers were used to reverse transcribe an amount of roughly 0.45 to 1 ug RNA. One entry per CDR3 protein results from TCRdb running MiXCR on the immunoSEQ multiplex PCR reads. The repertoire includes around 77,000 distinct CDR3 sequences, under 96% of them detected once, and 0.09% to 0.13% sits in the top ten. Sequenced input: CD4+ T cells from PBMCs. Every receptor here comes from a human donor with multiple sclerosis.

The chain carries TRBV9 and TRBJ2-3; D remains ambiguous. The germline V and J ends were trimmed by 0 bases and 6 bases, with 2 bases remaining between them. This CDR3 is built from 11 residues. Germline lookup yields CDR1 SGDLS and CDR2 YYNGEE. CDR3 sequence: CASSVADTQYF. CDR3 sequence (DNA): TGTGCCAGCAGCGTAGCTGATACGCAGTATTTT.

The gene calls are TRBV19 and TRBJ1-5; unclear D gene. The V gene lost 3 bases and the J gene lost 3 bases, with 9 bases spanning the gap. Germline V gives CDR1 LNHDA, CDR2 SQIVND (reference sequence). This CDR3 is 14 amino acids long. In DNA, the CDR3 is TGTGCCAGTAGTATTGGCAGGAACAATCAGCCCCAGCATTTT. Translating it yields CASSIGRNNQPQHF.

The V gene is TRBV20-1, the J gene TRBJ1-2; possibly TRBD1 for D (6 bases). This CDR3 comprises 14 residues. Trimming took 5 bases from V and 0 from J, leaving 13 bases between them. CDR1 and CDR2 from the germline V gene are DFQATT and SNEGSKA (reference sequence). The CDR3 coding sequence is TGCAGTGCTGATGGGGGCAGAGCTAACTATGGCTACACCTTC. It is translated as CSADGGRANYGYTF.

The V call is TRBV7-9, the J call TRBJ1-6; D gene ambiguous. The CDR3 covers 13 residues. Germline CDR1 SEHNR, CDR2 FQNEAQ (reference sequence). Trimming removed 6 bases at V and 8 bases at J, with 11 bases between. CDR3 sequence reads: CASSPQEYSPLHF. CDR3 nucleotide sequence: TGTGCCAGCAGTCCCCAAGAGTATTCACCCCTCCACTTT.

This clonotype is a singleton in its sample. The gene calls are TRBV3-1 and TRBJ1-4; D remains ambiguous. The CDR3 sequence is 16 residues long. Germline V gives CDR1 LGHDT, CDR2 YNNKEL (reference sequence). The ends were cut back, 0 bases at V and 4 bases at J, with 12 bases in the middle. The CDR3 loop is CASSQDVRADNEKLFF. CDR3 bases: TGTGCCAGCAGCCAAGATGTTCGGGCCGATAATGAAAAACTGTTTTTT.

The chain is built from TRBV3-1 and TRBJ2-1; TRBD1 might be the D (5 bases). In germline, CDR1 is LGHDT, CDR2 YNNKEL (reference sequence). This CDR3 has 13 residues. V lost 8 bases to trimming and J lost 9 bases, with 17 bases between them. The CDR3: CASGREGLGEQFF. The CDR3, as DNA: TGTGCCAGCGGCAGGGAAGGGCTGGGTGAGCAGTTCTTC.

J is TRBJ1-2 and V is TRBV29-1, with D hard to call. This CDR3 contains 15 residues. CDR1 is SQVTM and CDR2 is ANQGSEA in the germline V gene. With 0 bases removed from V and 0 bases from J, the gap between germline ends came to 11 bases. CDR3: CSVEDRGETNYGYTF. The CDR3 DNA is TGCAGCGTTGAAGATCGCGGGGAGACTAACTATGGCTACACCTTC.

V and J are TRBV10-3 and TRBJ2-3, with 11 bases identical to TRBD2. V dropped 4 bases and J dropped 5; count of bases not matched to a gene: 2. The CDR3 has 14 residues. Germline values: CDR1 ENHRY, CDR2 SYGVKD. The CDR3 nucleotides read TGTGCCATCAGTGTAGCGGGGGGGCGAGATACGCAGTATTTT. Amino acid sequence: CAISVAGGRDTQYF.

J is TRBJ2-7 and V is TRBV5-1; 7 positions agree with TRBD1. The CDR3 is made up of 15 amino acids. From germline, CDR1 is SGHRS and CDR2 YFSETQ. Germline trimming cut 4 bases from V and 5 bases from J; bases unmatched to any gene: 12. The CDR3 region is CASSTGQVRLDEQYF. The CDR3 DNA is TGCGCCAGCAGCACTGGACAGGTTCGATTAGACGAGCAGTACTTC.

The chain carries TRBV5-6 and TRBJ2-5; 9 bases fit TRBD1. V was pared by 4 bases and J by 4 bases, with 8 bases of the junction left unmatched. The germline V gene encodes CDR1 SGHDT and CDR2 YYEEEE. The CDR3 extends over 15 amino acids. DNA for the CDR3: TGTGCCAGCAGCGGACAGGGGTTCCCAGGAGAGACCCAGTACTTC. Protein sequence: CASSGQGFPGETQYF.

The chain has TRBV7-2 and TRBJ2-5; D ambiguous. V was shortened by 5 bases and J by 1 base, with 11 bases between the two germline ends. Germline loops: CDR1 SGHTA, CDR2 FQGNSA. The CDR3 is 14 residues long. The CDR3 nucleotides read TGTGCCAGCAGCCCTGTTGGGGTCCAAGAGACCCAGTACTTC. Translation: CASSPVGVQETQYF. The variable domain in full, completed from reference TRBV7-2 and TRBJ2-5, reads GAGVSQSPSNKVTEKGKDVELRCDPISGHTALYWYRQSLGQGLEFLIYFQGNSAPDKSGLPSDRFSAERTGGSVSTLTIQRTQQEDSAVYLCASSPVGVQETQYFGPGTRLLVL.

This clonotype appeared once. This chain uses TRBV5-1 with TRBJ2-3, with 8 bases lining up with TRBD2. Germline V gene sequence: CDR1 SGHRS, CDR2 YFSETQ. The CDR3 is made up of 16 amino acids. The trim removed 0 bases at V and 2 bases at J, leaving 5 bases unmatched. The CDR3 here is CASSLELAGLTDTQYF. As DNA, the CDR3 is TGCGCCAGCAGCTTGGAGCTAGCGGGCCTCACAGATACGCAGTATTTT. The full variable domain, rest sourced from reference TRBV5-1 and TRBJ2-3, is KAGVTQTPRYLIKTRGQQVTLSCSPISGHRSVSWYQQTPGQGLQFLFEYFSETQRNKGNFPGRFSGRQFSNSRSEMNVSTLELGDSALYLCASSLELAGLTDTQYFGPGTRLTVL.

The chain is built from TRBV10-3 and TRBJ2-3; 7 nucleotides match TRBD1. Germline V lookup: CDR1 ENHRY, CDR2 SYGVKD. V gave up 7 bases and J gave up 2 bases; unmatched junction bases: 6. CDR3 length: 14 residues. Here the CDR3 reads CAINPGQSTDTQYF. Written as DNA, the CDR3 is TGTGCCATCAATCCGGGACAGTCCACAGATACGCAGTATTTT.

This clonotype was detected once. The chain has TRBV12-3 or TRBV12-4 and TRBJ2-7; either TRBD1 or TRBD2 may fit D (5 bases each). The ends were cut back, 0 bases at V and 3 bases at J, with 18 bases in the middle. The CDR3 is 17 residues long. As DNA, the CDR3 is TGTGCCAGCAGTTTAGCGCATCCGGGACCGAAGCACTACGAGCAGTACTTC. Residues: CASSLAHPGPKHYEQYF.

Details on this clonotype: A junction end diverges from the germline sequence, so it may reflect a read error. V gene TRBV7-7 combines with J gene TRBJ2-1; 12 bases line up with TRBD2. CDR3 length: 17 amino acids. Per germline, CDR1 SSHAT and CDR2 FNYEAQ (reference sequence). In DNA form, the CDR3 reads TGTGCTAGCAGCCCACTAGCGGGGGGACTCGCTTACAATGAGCAGTTCTTC. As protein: CASSPLAGGLAYNEQFF.

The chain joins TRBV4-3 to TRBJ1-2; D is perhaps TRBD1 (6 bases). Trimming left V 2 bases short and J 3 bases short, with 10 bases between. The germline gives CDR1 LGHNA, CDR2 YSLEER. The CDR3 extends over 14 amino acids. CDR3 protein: CASSQRGAYYGYTF. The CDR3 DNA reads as TGCGCCAGCAGCCAAAGGGGGGCCTACTATGGCTACACCTTC.

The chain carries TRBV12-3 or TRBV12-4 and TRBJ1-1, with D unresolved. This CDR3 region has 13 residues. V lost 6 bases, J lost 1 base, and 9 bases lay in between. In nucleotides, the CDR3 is TGTGCCAGCAGCACAGACCGGAACACTGAAGCTTTCTTT. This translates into CASSTDRNTEAFF.

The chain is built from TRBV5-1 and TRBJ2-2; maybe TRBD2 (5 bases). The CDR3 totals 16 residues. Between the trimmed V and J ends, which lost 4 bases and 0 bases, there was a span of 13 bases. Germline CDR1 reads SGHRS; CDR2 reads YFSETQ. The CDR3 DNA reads TGCGCCAGCAGCCGAGGGATCGGAGCGAACACCGGGGAGCTGTTTTTT. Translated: CASSRGIGANTGELFF.

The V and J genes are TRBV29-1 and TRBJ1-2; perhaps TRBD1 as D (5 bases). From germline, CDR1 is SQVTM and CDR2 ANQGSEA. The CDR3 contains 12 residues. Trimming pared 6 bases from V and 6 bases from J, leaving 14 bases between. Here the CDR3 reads CSVAGRYHGYTF. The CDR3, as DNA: TGCAGCGTCGCAGGGCGTTATCATGGCTACACCTTC. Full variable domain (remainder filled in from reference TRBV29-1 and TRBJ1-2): SAVISQKPSRDICQRGTSLTIQCQVDSQVTMMFWYRQQPGQSLTLIATANQGSEATYESGFVIDKFPISRPNLTFSTLTVSNMSPEDSSIYLCSVAGRYHGYTFGSGTRLTVV.

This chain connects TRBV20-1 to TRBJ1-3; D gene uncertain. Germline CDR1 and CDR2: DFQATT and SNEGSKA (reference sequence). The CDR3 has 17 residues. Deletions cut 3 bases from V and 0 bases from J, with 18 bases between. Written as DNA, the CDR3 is TGCAGTGCTAGCCGACCCCCTGAAGTGCTCTCTGGAAACACCATATATTTT. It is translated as CSASRPPEVLSGNTIYF.

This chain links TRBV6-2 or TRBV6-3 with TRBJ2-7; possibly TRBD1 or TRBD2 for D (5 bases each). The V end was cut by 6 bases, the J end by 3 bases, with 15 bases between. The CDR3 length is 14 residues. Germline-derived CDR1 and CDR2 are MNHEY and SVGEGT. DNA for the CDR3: TGTGCCAGCAGAGTTCCGGGACGGAGCTACGAGCAGTACTTC. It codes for CASRVPGRSYEQYF.

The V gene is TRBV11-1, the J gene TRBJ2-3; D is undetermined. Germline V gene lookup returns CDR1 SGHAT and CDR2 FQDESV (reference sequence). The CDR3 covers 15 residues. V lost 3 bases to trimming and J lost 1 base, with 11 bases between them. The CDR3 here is CASSFDFVGTDTQYF. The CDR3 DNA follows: TGTGCCAGCAGCTTCGACTTCGTCGGCACAGATACGCAGTATTTT.

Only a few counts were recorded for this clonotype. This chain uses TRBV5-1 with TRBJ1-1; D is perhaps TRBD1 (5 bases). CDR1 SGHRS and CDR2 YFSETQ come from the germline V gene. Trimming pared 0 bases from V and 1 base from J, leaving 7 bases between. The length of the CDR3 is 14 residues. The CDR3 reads CASSLGQTNTEAFF. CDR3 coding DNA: TGCGCCAGCAGCTTGGGACAGACGAACACTGAAGCTTTCTTT.

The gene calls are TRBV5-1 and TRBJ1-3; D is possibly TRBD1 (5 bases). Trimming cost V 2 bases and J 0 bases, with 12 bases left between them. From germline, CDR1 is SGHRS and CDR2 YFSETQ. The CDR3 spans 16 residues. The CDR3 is CASSFGQAISGNTIYF. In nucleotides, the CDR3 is TGCGCCAGCAGCTTCGGACAAGCTATCTCTGGAAACACCATATATTTT.

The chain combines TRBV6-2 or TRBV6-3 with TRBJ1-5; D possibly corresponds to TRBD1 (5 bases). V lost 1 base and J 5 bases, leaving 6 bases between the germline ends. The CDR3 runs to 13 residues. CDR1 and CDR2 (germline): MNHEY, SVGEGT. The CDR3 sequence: CASSYLGDQPQHF. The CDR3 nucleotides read TGTGCCAGCAGTTACTTAGGGGATCAGCCCCAGCATTTT.

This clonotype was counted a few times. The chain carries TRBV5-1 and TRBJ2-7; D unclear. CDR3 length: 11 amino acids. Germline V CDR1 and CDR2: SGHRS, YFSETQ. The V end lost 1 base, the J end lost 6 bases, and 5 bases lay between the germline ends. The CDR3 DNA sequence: TGCGCCAGCAGCTTGAACCTCGAGCAGTACTTC. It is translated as CASSLNLEQYF.

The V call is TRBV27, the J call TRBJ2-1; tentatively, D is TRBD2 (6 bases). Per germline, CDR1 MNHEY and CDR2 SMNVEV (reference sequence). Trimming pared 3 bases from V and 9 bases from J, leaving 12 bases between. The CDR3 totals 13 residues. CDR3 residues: CASSFVLAREQFF. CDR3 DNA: TGTGCCAGCAGTTTCGTACTAGCTCGTGAGCAGTTCTTC.